Following are 5 T cell receptor beta chains from one sample sequenced in a study of PD-1 blockade in classical Hodgkin lymphoma. The sample's time point: newly diagnosed, previously untreated cHL patient sample. The table came from immunoSEQ multiplex PCR; TCRdb's copy has only in-frame clones and leaves some out. The sample has about 47,000 clones, approximately 90% seen once; the top ten hold about 5.3%. Sequencing was carried out using peripheral blood mononuclear cells (PBMCs). The receptors stem from a human donor with classical Hodgkin lymphoma.

The chain is built from TRBV7-3 and TRBJ1-2; D gene uncertain. V lost 5 bases, J lost 8 bases, and 15 bases lay in between. CDR3 length: 13 amino acids. Germline-derived CDR1 and CDR2 are SGHTA and FQGTGA. CDR3 residues: CASSPGLEFGYTF. DNA for the CDR3: TGTGCCAGCAGCCCGGGCCTCGAGTTCGGCTACACCTTC.

The chain links TRBV9 to TRBJ2-7; the D call may be TRBD1 or TRBD2 (6 bases each). The V and J ends lost 4 bases and 5 bases respectively, with 19 bases between them. Germline V lookup: CDR1 SGDLS, CDR2 YYNGEE. This CDR3 spans 15 amino acids. The CDR3 DNA reads as TGTGCCAGCAGCTATAGAGGGGGGAGCGCCAACGAGCAGTACTTC. This gives the protein CASSYRGGSANEQYF.

The chain couples TRBV19 to TRBJ1-5; D unclear. Trimming stripped 5 bases from V and 3 bases from J, with 11 bases between. Germline CDR1 reads LNHDA; CDR2 reads SQIVND (reference sequence). The CDR3 runs 14 residues. This chain's CDR3 is CASSFMQINQPQHF. The CDR3, as DNA: TGTGCCAGTAGTTTCATGCAGATCAATCAGCCCCAGCATTTT.

The V and J genes are TRBV2 and TRBJ2-1; D is ambiguous. V shed 5 bases and J shed 0 bases, with 14 bases lying between them. This CDR3 has 16 residues. Germline V CDR1 and CDR2: SNHLY, FYNNEI. DNA of the CDR3: TGTGCCAGCAGTTTAGACTCCGCGAGCTCCTACAATGAGCAGTTCTTC. It specifies CASSLDSASSYNEQFF.

This clone was picked up a small number of times. The rearrangement uses TRBV6-5 and TRBJ1-1, with 7 positions matching TRBD1. Germline V lookup: CDR1 MNHEY, CDR2 SVGAGI. J lost 4 bases, V lost 2 bases, and 7 bases had no gene match. The length of the CDR3 is 15 residues. This chain's CDR3 is CASSYRGPGGTEAFF. CDR3 sequence (DNA): TGTGCCAGCAGTTACAGGGGGCCGGGGGGCACTGAAGCTTTCTTT.